Listed here are 30 T cell receptor beta chains from one sample, sequenced in a study of blood T cell repertoires in COVID-19. TCRdb keeps only in-frame clones here, not all; method: immunoSEQ multiplex PCR. The top ten hold 18% of the sample, which has about 330,000 clones, roughly 90% seen once. Sequenced: PBMCs or T cells enriched from blood (not recorded which). The receptors originated from a woman in her 30s who had recovered from COVID-19.

The chain carries TRBV28 and TRBJ1-4; D ambiguous. The germline CDR1 and CDR2 sequences are MDHEN and SYDVKM. The CDR3 is made up of 10 amino acids. Deletions cut 8 bases from V and 8 bases from J, with 6 bases between. Here the CDR3 reads CASGREKLFF. The CDR3 DNA is TGTGCCAGCGGGCGCGAAAAACTGTTTTTT.

The chain carries TRBV19 and TRBJ1-5; D unresolved. V lost 7 bases to trimming and J lost 2 bases, with 15 bases between them. The CDR3 sequence is 15 residues long. Germline CDR1 LNHDA, CDR2 SQIVND (reference sequence). Here the CDR3 DNA reads TGTGCCAGTATGTCCATATCTGCGGGCAATCAGCCCCAGCATTTT. This sequence encodes CASMSISAGNQPQHF.

Remarks on this clone: Compared with germline, one end of the junction differs, possibly owing to a read error. This chain joins TRBV7-2 and TRBJ2-1, with D possibly TRBD2 on 5 matching bases. CDR3 length: 13 amino acids. Per the germline V gene, CDR1 is SGHTA and CDR2 is FQGNSA. CDR3 loop: CASSPTTGNRGVF. CDR3 bases: TGTGCCAGCAGCCCAACCACCGGGAATCGGGGAGTCTTC.

V is TRBV7-2 and J is TRBJ2-5, with 8 bases aligning to TRBD1. CDR1 is SGHTA and CDR2 is FQGNSA in the germline V gene. V lost 1 base, J lost 2 bases, and 6 bases stayed unmatched. This CDR3 spans 16 amino acids. The CDR3, as DNA: TGTGCCAGCAGCTTAGTCCCAGGGGGCCGACAAGAGACCCAGTACTTC. Encoded protein: CASSLVPGGRQETQYF.

The V call is TRBV18, the J call TRBJ1-2; TRBD1 agrees at 8 bases. The CDR3 sequence is 16 residues long. The germline CDR1 and CDR2 sequences are KGHSH and LQKENI. V lost 0 bases, J lost 8 bases, and 11 bases stayed unmatched. CDR3 sequence (DNA): TGTGCCAGCTCACCACCGGGACAGGCCGTGTTTCGGGGCTACACCTTC. Amino acid sequence: CASSPPGQAVFRGYTF.

The V gene is TRBV11-3, the J gene TRBJ1-1; D gene uncertain. Trimming removed 0 bases from V and 1 base from J, with 15 bases in between. Germline V gives CDR1 SGHNT, CDR2 YENEEA. This CDR3 comprises 17 residues. This CDR3 is CASSLDGWGGKNTEAFF. CDR3 bases: TGTGCCAGCAGCTTAGACGGTTGGGGAGGGAAGAACACTGAAGCTTTCTTT. The full variable domain, with the rest looked up from reference TRBV11-3 and TRBJ1-1, is EAGVVQSPRYKIIEKKQPVAFWCNPISGHNTLYWYLQNLGQGPELLIRYENEEAVDDSQLPKDRFSAERLKGVDSTLKIQPAELGDSAVYLCASSLDGWGGKNTEAFFGQGTRLTVV.

Comments on this clone: The identical CDR3 is also encoded by other nucleotide sequences in the sample. The J gene is TRBJ2-7, the V gene TRBV6-5; TRBD1 matches 9 bases. This CDR3 is built from 15 residues. The germline CDR1 and CDR2 sequences are MNHEY and SVGAGI. Trimming removed 3 bases from V and 4 bases from J; junction bases left unmatched: 7. CDR3 bases: TGTGCCAGCAGTTATTCCGGGACAGGGCGATACGAGCAGTACTTC. Its translation is CASSYSGTGRYEQYF.

The rearrangement joins TRBV7-9 to TRBJ1-1; 7 positions match TRBD1. Germline assignment: CDR1 SEHNR and CDR2 FQNEAQ (reference sequence). With V trimmed by 4 bases and J by 6 bases, 8 bases remained unmatched. CDR3 length: 14 amino acids. CDR3 bases: TGTGCCAGCAGCTACGTAACAGGGGAAGCTGAAGCTTTCTTT. Protein product: CASSYVTGEAEAFF.

The V gene is TRBV7-3, the J gene TRBJ2-2; unclear D gene. Germline V gene sequence: CDR1 SGHTA, CDR2 FQGTGA. The CDR3 loop spans 14 amino acids. V lost 6 bases and J lost 4, with 12 bases in between. The CDR3 DNA follows: TGTGCCAGCAGACTCGTCCTAGGCACCGGGGAGCTGTTTTTT. It translates to CASRLVLGTGELFF.

This chain joins TRBV28 and TRBJ2-3; D gene unclear. The CDR3 sequence is 14 residues long. Germline V gives CDR1 MDHEN, CDR2 SYDVKM. V lost 5 bases to trimming and J lost 4 bases, with 13 bases between them. The CDR3 loop reads CASSPNLRADTQYF. The CDR3 DNA is TGTGCCAGCAGTCCGAATCTTAGAGCAGATACGCAGTATTTT.

The chain combines TRBV5-1 with TRBJ2-1; 14 bases are shared with TRBD2. The V and J ends lost 3 bases and 6 bases, in that order; junction bases with no gene match: 5. This CDR3 region has 16 residues. The germline CDR1 and CDR2 sequences are SGHRS and YFSETQ. The CDR3 sequence: CASSSLGLAGGNEQFF. CDR3 DNA sequence: TGCGCCAGCAGCTCACTCGGACTAGCGGGAGGCAATGAGCAGTTCTTC.

The V gene is TRBV5-4, the J gene TRBJ2-7; D possibly corresponds to TRBD2 (6 bases). This CDR3 comprises 12 residues. CDR1 and CDR2 (germline): SGHNT, YYREEE (reference sequence). Trimming took off 4 bases at V and 5 bases at J, with 10 bases between the two ends. The DNA for the CDR3 is TGTGCCAGCAGCGCAGGACTAAACGAGCAGTACTTC. Its protein is CASSAGLNEQYF. The full variable domain, rest sourced from reference TRBV5-4 and TRBJ2-7, is ETGVTQSPTHLIKTRGQQVTLRCSSQSGHNTVSWYQQALGQGPQFIFQYYREEENGRGNFPPRFSGLQFPNYSSELNVNALELDDSALYLCASSAGLNEQYFGPGTRLTVT.

The genes are TRBV3-1 (or the pseudogene TRBV3-2) and TRBJ1-1; tentatively, D is TRBD1 (6 bases). V gave up 5 bases and J gave up 5 bases, with 9 bases separating them. Germline CDR1 LGHDT, CDR2 YNNKEL (reference sequence). The CDR3 runs to 12 residues. The CDR3 loop is CASSTGITEAFF. The CDR3 region has the DNA TGTGCCAGCAGCACAGGGATAACTGAAGCTTTCTTT.

The chain is built from TRBV19 and TRBJ1-1; D is uncertain. CDR1 is LNHDA, CDR2 SQIVND, per germline (reference sequence). CDR3 size: 14 residues. Between the trimmed V and J ends, which lost 3 bases and 1 base, there was a span of 9 bases. The CDR3 bases are TGTGCCAGTAGTATCTGGGAGGGGAACACTGAAGCTTTCTTT. Amino acid sequence: CASSIWEGNTEAFF.

The genes are TRBV4-2 and TRBJ2-1, with D possibly being TRBD1 (5 bases). Per germline, CDR1 LGHNA and CDR2 YNFKEQ. Trimming took off 0 bases at V and 4 bases at J, with 13 bases between the two ends. The CDR3 length is 16 residues. The CDR3 nucleotides read TGTGCCAGCAGCCAAGAATGGGAACAGGTGTACAATGAGCAGTTCTTC. This gives the protein CASSQEWEQVYNEQFF.

CDR3 in DNA: TGTGCCAGCAGTTCTCGACTAGCGGGGGAACTGGAGCAGTACTTC. Translation: CASSSRLAGELEQYF. V gene TRBV6-5 combines with J gene TRBJ2-7; 12 nucleotides line up with TRBD2. The junction had 8 bases not matched to a gene; V was cut back by 4 bases and J by 7 bases. The CDR3 extends over 15 amino acids. The V gene's germline CDR1 is MNHEY and CDR2 SVGAGI.

The V and J genes are TRBV6-4 and TRBJ2-1, with TRBD2 matching over 7 bases. The CDR3 runs 15 residues. The ends lost 0 bases at V and 7 bases at J; junction bases unmatched: 6. Looked up from germline, CDR1 is MRHNA and CDR2 is SNTAGT. CDR3 sequence reads: CASSDSPGAGNEQFF. CDR3 nucleotide sequence: TGTGCCAGCAGTGACTCGCCGGGAGCGGGGAATGAGCAGTTCTTC.

Concerning this clone: One end of the junction is discordant with germline, which a read error may explain. The same CDR3 is also encoded by other DNA sequences in this sample. Here the CDR3 reads CASSKTGFTEAFF. Here the CDR3 DNA reads TGCGCCAGCAGCAAGACAGGGTTCACTGAAGCCTTCTTT. The V gene is TRBV5-1, the J gene TRBJ1-1; TRBD1 aligns across 7 bases. This CDR3 spans 13 amino acids. In germline, CDR1 is SGHRS, CDR2 YFSETQ.

The chain uses TRBV19 and TRBJ2-5; D may be TRBD2 (6 bases). The ends were cut back, 6 bases at V and 2 bases at J, with 16 bases in the middle. This CDR3 is built from 15 residues. Germline CDR1 is LNHDA and CDR2 is SQIVND (reference sequence). CDR3 region: CASRARLVPQETQYF. The CDR3 nucleotides read TGTGCCAGTAGGGCGAGACTAGTCCCACAAGAGACCCAGTACTTC.

The chain couples TRBV5-4 to TRBJ2-3, with D unclear. CDR1 is SGHNT, CDR2 YYREEE, per germline (reference sequence). Trimming removed 4 bases from V and 7 bases from J, with 13 bases in between. CDR3 length: 13 amino acids. The CDR3 protein is CASSRQGRYTQYF. CDR3 sequence (DNA): TGTGCCAGCAGCCGACAAGGCAGGTATACGCAGTATTTT.

The chain links TRBV19 to TRBJ1-2; D unclear. The CDR3 extends over 11 amino acids. Germline V gene lookup returns CDR1 LNHDA and CDR2 SQIVND (reference sequence). V lost 6 bases to trimming and J lost 9 bases, with 11 bases between them. The CDR3 reads CASRADSRYTF. CDR3 sequence (DNA): TGTGCCAGTAGGGCTGATAGCCGCTACACCTTC.

The V and J genes are TRBV7-9 and TRBJ1-2; D gene uncertain. The CDR3 extends over 14 amino acids. The germline V gene has CDR1 SEHNR and CDR2 FQNEAQ (reference sequence). The V end was cut by 5 bases, the J end by 1 base, with 11 bases between. Here the CDR3 reads CASSPHIGNYGYTF. CDR3 in DNA: TGTGCCAGCAGCCCCCATATCGGTAACTATGGCTACACCTTC.

The chain joins TRBV19 to TRBJ1-6, with 9 bases matching TRBD1. There are 15 residues in the CDR3. The germline gives CDR1 LNHDA, CDR2 SQIVND (reference sequence). Unmatched junction bases numbered 9, after V lost 6 bases and J lost 9 bases. CDR3 loop: CASSISGTGISPLHF. The DNA of the CDR3 is TGTGCCAGTAGCATCTCAGGGACAGGGATTTCACCCCTCCACTTT. Based on the CDR3 plus reference TRBV19 and TRBJ1-6, the full variable domain is DGGITQSPKYLFRKEGQNVTLSCEQNLNHDAMYWYRQDPGQGLRLIYYSQIVNDFQKGDIAEGYSVSREKKESFPLTVTSAQKNPTAFYLCASSISGTGISPLHFGNGTRLTVT.

This sequence joins TRBV27 and TRBJ2-7; D may be TRBD1 (6 bases). Germline CDR1 is MNHEY and CDR2 is SMNVEV (reference sequence). Trimming cost V 4 bases and J 3 bases, with 13 bases left between them. This CDR3 has 14 residues. The CDR3 DNA sequence: TGTGCCAGCAGTTCCAACAGGGTCAACTACGAGCAGTACTTC. Translating it yields CASSSNRVNYEQYF.

This chain's CDR3 is CATSRNPGTVNSPLHF. DNA for the CDR3: TGTGCCACCAGCAGAAACCCCGGGACAGTGAATTCACCCCTCCACTTT. This chain uses TRBV15 with TRBJ1-6, with 7 positions matching TRBD1. Per the germline V gene, CDR1 is LNHNV and CDR2 is YYDKDF (reference sequence). CDR3 length equals 16 residues. Losses at the gene ends were 2 bases for V and 7 bases for J; bases not matched to a gene: 8.

A single count supports this clone. V usage is TRBV5-1 and J usage is TRBJ1-6; TRBD1 agrees at 9 bases. V shed 2 bases, J shed 7 bases, and the junction held 1 base outside the gene matches. In germline, CDR1 is SGHRS, CDR2 YFSETQ. This CDR3 is 14 amino acids long. This CDR3 is CASSFGQGNSPLHF. CDR3 nucleotides: TGCGCCAGCAGCTTTGGACAGGGGAATTCACCCCTCCACTTT.

The chain recombines TRBV11-2 with TRBJ2-5; 13 bases map to TRBD2. CDR3 length equals 15 residues. With 7 bases clipped from V and 2 bases from J, the junction kept 4 bases outside the gene matches. The germline gives CDR1 SGHAT, CDR2 FQNNGV. The CDR3 is CASTRTSGSQETQYF. CDR3 nucleotides: TGTGCCAGCACGAGGACTAGCGGGAGTCAAGAGACCCAGTACTTC.

This clone is a singleton in its sample. The chain combines TRBV7-8 with TRBJ2-1, with 11 bases matching TRBD2. This CDR3 is built from 19 residues. The junction had 10 bases not matched to a gene; V was cut back by 1 base and J by 2 bases. Per germline, CDR1 SGHVS and CDR2 FQNEAQ. The CDR3: CASSLVGGVTSGTYNEQFF. In DNA form, the CDR3 reads TGTGCCAGCAGCTTAGTGGGGGGTGTGACTAGCGGGACCTACAATGAGCAGTTCTTC. Full variable domain (outside the CDR3, taken from reference TRBV7-8 and TRBJ2-1): GAGVSQSPRYKVAKRGQDVALRCDPISGHVSLFWYQQALGQGPEFLTYFQNEAQLDKSGLPSDRFFAERPEGSVSTLKIQRTQQEDSAVYLCASSLVGGVTSGTYNEQFFGPGTRLTVL.

This clone showed up just a few times. The chain joins TRBV6-2 or TRBV6-3 to TRBJ2-7, with D possibly TRBD1 on 6 matching bases. Deletions cut 4 bases from V and 5 bases from J, with 18 bases between. This CDR3 region has 15 residues. CDR1 and CDR2 from the germline V gene are MNHEY and SVGEGT. CDR3 nucleotides: TGTGCCAGCAGTTCAGGGGAAACGGCAAACCACGAGCAGTACTTC. Encoded protein: CASSSGETANHEQYF.

Regarding this clone: Other DNA variants within this sample encode the same CDR3. The chain is built from TRBV28 and TRBJ2-7; D call uncertain. Germline V CDR1 and CDR2: MDHEN, SYDVKM. CDR3 length: 11 amino acids. V was trimmed by 4 bases and J by 4 bases, leaving 5 bases between them. This CDR3 reads CASSSRYEQYF. As DNA, the CDR3 is TGTGCCAGCAGTTCACGGTACGAGCAGTACTTC.